Reported below is one T cell receptor beta chain. Its specificity is not known. The sample belongs to a study of cytomegalovirus exposure and HLA in healthy donors. Study conclusions and caveats: Accurate prediction of most subjects' HLA-A and HLA-B alleles from TCR beta sequences was reported.

The PCR made use of 60 Vbeta and 13 Jbeta primers. Using immunoSEQ multiplex PCR, the repertoire was profiled, and TCRdb retains in-frame clones only, with some absent. The table has roughly 180,000 clones, over 80% seen once; the top ten hold about 4.4%. V lost 6 bases and J 5 bases, leaving 16 bases between the germline ends. This CDR3 comprises 15 residues. Germline V CDR1 and CDR2: MNHEY, SVGAGI. This rearrangement joins TRBV6-5 to TRBJ2-2, with D hard to call. The sequenced material came from PBMCs. This receptor was identified in a woman aged 45-60 years in good health and CMV-seropositive. The CDR3 region is CASRSSSGSTGELFF. The CDR3 DNA is TGTGCCAGCAGGTCAAGCTCCGGGTCAACCGGGGAGCTGTTTTTT.